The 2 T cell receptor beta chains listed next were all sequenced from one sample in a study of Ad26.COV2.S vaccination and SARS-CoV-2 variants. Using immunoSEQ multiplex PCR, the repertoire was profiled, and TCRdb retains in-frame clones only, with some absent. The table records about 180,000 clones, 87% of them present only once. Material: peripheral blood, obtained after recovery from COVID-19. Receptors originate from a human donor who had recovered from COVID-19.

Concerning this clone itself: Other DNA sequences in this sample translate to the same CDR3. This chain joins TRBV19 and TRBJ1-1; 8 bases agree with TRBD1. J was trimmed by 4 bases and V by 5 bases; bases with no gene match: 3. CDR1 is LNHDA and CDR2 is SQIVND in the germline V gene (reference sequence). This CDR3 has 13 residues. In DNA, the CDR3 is TGTGCCAGTAGTCTCACAGGGGGCACTGAAGCTTTCTTT. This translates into CASSLTGGTEAFF. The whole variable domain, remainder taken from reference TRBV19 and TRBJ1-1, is DGGITQSPKYLFRKEGQNVTLSCEQNLNHDAMYWYRQDPGQGLRLIYYSQIVNDFQKGDIAEGYSVSREKKESFPLTVTSAQKNPTAFYLCASSLTGGTEAFFGQGTRLTVV.

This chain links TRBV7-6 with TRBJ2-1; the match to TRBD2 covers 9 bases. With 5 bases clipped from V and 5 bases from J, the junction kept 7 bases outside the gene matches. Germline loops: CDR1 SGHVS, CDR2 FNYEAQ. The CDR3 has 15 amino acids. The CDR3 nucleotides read TGTGCCAGCAGCCTAGGTGCGGGAGGGCACAATGAGCAGTTCTTC. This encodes CASSLGAGGHNEQFF.